This T cell receptor (beta chain) was found in a study of monozygotic twins with inflammatory bowel disease. CDR1 is SQVTM and CDR2 is ANQGSEA in the germline V gene. The length of the CDR3 is 14 residues. Its frequency marks this clonotype as hyperexpanded (1% or more). Every donor provided one blood sample measuring approximately 2.5 ml. Following a re-call of the 5' RACE reads, TCRdb has one entry per CDR3 protein and lacks DNA. Recorded for this sample: some 32 distinct CDR3 sequences. V gene TRBV29-1 combines with J gene TRBJ2-3; without DNA, the TCRdb call of TRBD1 cannot be checked. The sequence was collected from a human donor with ulcerative colitis or Crohn's disease, or a healthy co-twin of an affected twin (not recorded which). This table probably holds off-target reads from a library built for another chain. Input material: blood. The chain's CDR3 is CSAGQGRETDTQYF.